The present T cell receptor beta chain was sequenced within a study of cytomegalovirus exposure and HLA in healthy donors (dated by TCRdb to about 2017). General notes on the study: In an earlier analysis of some 610 of the donors, 250 to 350 Gb of sequence data and 120 million or so unique TCR beta sequences from about 179 million T cells were reported. Around 320 gigabases of sequencing data and 70 million to 100 million unique TCR sequences were included in an early release covering roughly 700 HLA-typed donors. Among the approximately 430 genotyped donors, approximately 81% belonged to the genetic ancestry cluster associated with self-reported Caucasian donors. The study was designed to test whether signatures of past pathogen exposure could be identified by cataloging public T cell receptors. The T cell repertoires of some 700 subjects were profiled by immunosequencing and related to cytomegalovirus serostatus. Besides the first cohort of around 670 subjects, a separate validation cohort made up of 120 or so different subjects was used. To predict cytomegalovirus infection status, the study brought together high-throughput TCR immunosequencing, statistical association of individual TCRs with disease status, and machine learning. A later analysis re-examined previously published TCR beta repertoires from more than 600 donors and added high-resolution HLA genotyping to investigate patterns of TCR occurrence. The later analysis used no new phenotypic data to find candidate immune exposures, relying instead on TCR beta sequences and their occurrence across donors. In an earlier analysis of 500 to 650 of the donors, high-throughput TCR beta sequencing was used to judge whether each TCR beta V gene segment behaved as functional or pseudogenic. Alongside the repertoire data, information on donor age, sex, ethnicity and CMV serostatus was compiled. In a later genetic analysis, genome-wide SNP genotypes for about three fifths of the roughly 670 donors were used, and that subset was treated as a discovery cohort. All discovery cohort repertoires had been generated on a single sequencing platform. Both class I and class II loci were covered by HLA typing, at four-digit resolution. Typing coverage differed by locus: A, B, C, DRB1 and DQB1 were typed in roughly 629-630 donors, DQA1 in about 500, DPA1 in approximately 610, and DPB1 in around 440. Because of strong linkage in the cohort, 4 to 6 DR-DQ haplotypes were treated as single units for association and clustering. Across under 500 genotyped donors of the cohort, an average of about 240,000 unique TCR beta nucleotide sequences per donor were sequenced, and 15% to 20% of those sequences were non-productive.

What the work shows at the level of the full study, not this receptor alone: The presence/absence analyses assumed that sequencing depth was roughly uniform across donors, and that assumption may not be true. Because HLA typing was unavailable for some donors at each locus, only the typed subset was used in association tests. In a later analysis, several top co-occurrence clusters were reported to appear linked to parvovirus B19, influenza, CMV and Epstein-Barr virus. Most TCR sequences were seen in very few donors, while some public TCRs were found in many individuals. The sequencing pipeline was judged likely to have produced a cluster of highly shared sequence variants as a technical artifact. In vitro tests confirmed that a few of the cytomegalovirus-associated TCR beta chains recognize cytomegalovirus antigens. According to a later analysis, most CMV-associated TCR beta chains appeared to be HLA-restricted, and the HLA associations seemed to be driven largely by CMV exposure. Compared with the roughly 670-donor mean, donors in an Asian-associated ancestry cluster had fewer N-insertions in productive TCRs, according to a later genetic analysis. A further reported finding was that TCR beta sequences accurately predicted the HLA-A and HLA-B alleles for most subjects in the first cohort. At a false discovery rate of 0.05, a later analysis linked about 16,000 TCR beta sequences to specific HLA alleles. Correlated functional status among segregating V segments might reflect linkage disequilibrium, but an unknown experimental factor could not be ruled out. In a later analysis, TCR association rates were found to vary across HLA loci, with the most associated TCRs seen for DRB1 alleles and the fewest for HLA-C alleles. The earlier analysis of some 540 of the donors excluded roughly 17 rarely observed V segments, including chromosome 9 orphons, because counts were too low. When HLA alleles, especially DR and DQ, strongly co-occurred, attributing TCR associations to individual alleles was difficult. The classifier was reported to diagnose cytomegalovirus status with high specificity and sensitivity in both the original cohort and the validation cohort. The only immune exposure information available for the cohort was CMV serostatus. Some IMGT-functional V segments, including TRBV6-2 and TRBV6-3, could not be told apart with the 87-base-pair reads, so those segments were excluded. The authors suggested that the approach could potentially be extended to other disease states and immunological phenotypes. A later analysis found that HLA-associated TCR beta chains were more clonally expanded and had lower generation probabilities than equally common non-associated chains. Only TCR beta chains were sequenced in this cohort, and the absence of alpha or paired-chain data limited detectable features. The study listed 164 TCR beta chains as associated with cytomegalovirus. In an earlier analysis of several hundred of the donors, most TCR beta V segments were observed in productive rearrangements about 87% or about 30% of the time, broadly matching IMGT annotations. A later genetic analysis associated a missense DCLRE1C variant with V-gene and J-gene trimming of TCR beta chains, and an independent cohort replicated the association.

The cohort consisted of hundreds of healthy bone marrow donors. All cohort members were sampled while nominally healthy, although unrecorded immune exposures were likely present. The donor tested CMV seronegative, placing the donor among the 300 to 450 seronegative members of the cohort. A peripheral blood sample was provided by each donor, and peripheral blood mononuclear cells were used for TCR beta sequencing. Genomic DNA was extracted from the blood cell samples with the Qiagen DNeasy Blood Extraction Kit. To prepare the library, the immunoSEQ multiplex PCR assay was applied. The multiplex PCR relied on a mix of 60 forward primers for TCR Vbeta segments and 13 reverse primers for TCR Jbeta segments. A multiplex PCR assay on genomic DNA amplified the CDR3 region of rearranged TCR beta genes. On the Illumina HiSeq System, the amplified TCR beta libraries were sequenced as 87-base-pair reads. The study's processing was this. A later analysis tallied approximately 87 million unique TCR beta chains across the roughly 610 repertoires, and around 9.9 million of those chains were shared by two or more donors. To remove PCR and sequencing errors, raw reads were error-corrected and collapsed into unique sequences using a nearest-neighbor algorithm that merged closely related sequences. CDR3 sequences were aligned to IMGT reference sequences to assign V, D and J gene segments. For a sequence to be retained, a match of at least six nucleotides to both a V gene segment and a J gene segment was required. A rearrangement counted as productive if the CDR3 had no stop codons and remained in frame with V and J, and every other rearrangement counted as non-productive. Following IMGT convention, CDR3 was defined as the stretch from the second conserved V-encoded cysteine to the conserved J-encoded phenylalanine. In an earlier analysis of around 540 of the donors, sequences lacking an unambiguous match to a single V gene segment were excluded. In an earlier analysis of approximately 550 of the donors, V segments were called functional above 56.7% productive rearrangements and were called segregating when the between-donor standard deviation exceeded 5%. A statistical classification framework was developed to diagnose cytomegalovirus status using the catalog of TCR beta chain sequences. In a later analysis, TCR nucleotide sequences were compared against IMGT/GENE-DB human TR gene sequences so that V and J genes could be assigned. The TCRdist pipeline was used in a later analysis to assign CDR3 sequences and most-parsimonious VDJ recombination scenarios. In a later analysis, every TCR beta chain was defined by the combination of its CDR3 amino acid sequence and its V-gene family, and reads without a unique V-gene family were dropped. A later analysis removed 592 highly shared, low-generation-probability nucleotide sequences to deal with suspected cross-contamination and a sequencing artifact. In a later analysis, a clonal expansion index was calculated for each public chain from normalized within-repertoire ranks of inferred template counts. In a later analysis, generation probabilities were computed with a VDJ recombination model fitted to out-of-frame rearrangements, and the resulting probabilities were checked against IGoR. In a later analysis, hypergeometric tests were used to score TCR-TCR, TCR-HLA and TCR-CMV co-occurrence, with a repertoire-size bias correction applied to TCR pairs. In a later analysis, false discovery rates were estimated by permuting HLA or CMV assignments 20 times. In a later analysis, co-occurring TCRs were grouped using DBSCAN, and TCRdist sequence similarity was added for clustering within HLA-allele-positive subsets. For co-occurrence clustering, repertoires with fewer than 30,000 or more than 120,000 public chains were excluded, along with five or six repertoires with anomalous nucleotide sharing. TCRdb re-hosts the immuneACCESS table, in-frame sequences only. Its copies lack some clones; in the studies checked, an unresolved V gene accounts for under half of them, and the cause for the rest is not known. The DNA was the basis for D and trimming; V, J and clone size are from that table. The sample table records around 150,000 clones; around four fifths of these occur just once. 1.5% of the sample comes from the top ten.

The CDR3 spans 15 residues, from the cysteine through the phenylalanine. Only the CDR3 DNA is retained, 45 bases long and in frame from the first base. V drops 1 base and J drops 1 base, leaving 12 bases in between. According to the germline V gene (reference sequence), CDR1 reads SGHNT and CDR2 reads YYREEE. Of note for this clone: The specificity of this receptor is unknown. Nothing much larger sits one base from this clone, and base qualities are not available.

Sequenced input: PBMCs. This sequence uses TRBV5-4 and TRBJ2-7; matching of 5 bases hints at TRBD1 as the D gene. The clonotype originates from a woman under 30 in good health and CMV-seronegative. The nucleotides are TGTGCCAGCAGCTTGAAGGGGTGGAATTCCTACGAGCAGTACTTC. This codes for CASSLKGWNSYEQYF.